This TCR beta chain appears in the sequencing data of a study of OX40 agonist ivuxolimab in advanced cancers. Study-level points and caveats: Expanded peripheral T cells had an undetermined antigen specificity. Dose levels from 0.1 to 3.0 mg/kg saw CD4+ and CD8+ blood T cells expand clonally by week 6.

With respect to this clone: Its target is not known.

Assay used: immunoSEQ multiplex PCR; TCRdb lists only in-frame clones, some missing. The table includes 65,000 to 95,000 clones, 90% detected once. The sample in question was CD4+ or CD8+ T cells sorted from blood, obtained in a trial of the OX40 agonist ivuxolimab. This receptor was identified in an adult with an advanced solid tumor such as melanoma, head and neck, liver or kidney cancer.

CDR3 coding DNA: TGTGCCAGCAGCTTATCGTGGAGGGGGAACTACGAGCAGTACTTC. This gives the protein CASSLSWRGNYEQYF. The V and J genes are TRBV6-5 and TRBJ2-5; the D gene could be TRBD1 or TRBD2 (6 bases each). Judging by the DNA end, TRBJ2-7 fits better; the J call may be wrong. Germline V CDR1 and CDR2: MNHEY, SVGAGI. The CDR3 length is 15 residues.